What follows is one T cell receptor (beta chain) and its context. Its antigen is still unknown. V shed 1 base, J shed 4 bases, and the junction held 4 bases outside the gene matches. The CDR3 has 15 amino acids. A mixed TRB-A/B primer pool amplified rearranged TRB by multiplex touch-down PCR. TCRdb ran MiXCR on the multiplex PCR reads and lists one entry per CDR3 protein. The sample lists roughly 9,300 distinct CDR3 sequences; about 40% were seen once. The data derive from a study of T cell repertoires in aging, cancer and after chemotherapy. At the level of the study: Healthy donor repertoires were recorded over several months to years and showed clear clonal overlap. Overall study findings and caveats: Untreated cancer patients had significantly lower blood TCR diversity than age-matched healthy donors.

TCR beta rearrangements were amplified from peripheral blood genomic DNA. The material sequenced was blood. This rearrangement joins TRBV12-3 or TRBV12-4 to TRBJ1-5; the match to TRBD1 covers 7 bases. This TCR derives from a human donor in good health. The CDR3 DNA is TGTGCCAGCAGTTTAGGGGACAGAGAAAATCAGCCCCAGCATTTT. This sequence encodes CASSLGDRENQPQHF.